Following are 5 T cell receptor beta chains from one sample sequenced in a study of T cells after yellow fever vaccination. MiXCR, run by TCRdb on the 5' RACE reads, gives a single entry per CDR3 protein. Here the sample spans a few hundred thousand distinct CDR3 sequences, roughly 4.3% being singletons. The material was PBMCs, obtained 5 days after the yellow fever booster vaccination. Receptors were obtained from a man between 18 and 29 years old who received the YFV17D yellow fever vaccine.

The CDR3: CASSRGLGLQYV. CDR3 in DNA: TGTGCCAGCAGCCGAGGGTTAGGGCTGCAGTACGTC. The genes are TRBV7-8 and TRBJ2-7, with D tentatively TRBD2 (5 bases). V lost 5 bases and J lost 9, with 14 bases in between. Germline V gene sequence: CDR1 SGHVS, CDR2 FQNEAQ. The CDR3 is 12 residues long.

The chain employs TRBV6-5 and TRBJ1-6, with 8 nucleotides matching TRBD1. This CDR3 spans 14 amino acids. The germline gives CDR1 MNHEY, CDR2 SVGAGI. With V trimmed by 6 bases and J by 8 bases, 6 bases remained unmatched. The CDR3 loop reads CASSWTGLDSPLHF. DNA for the CDR3: TGTGCCAGCAGCTGGACAGGGTTGGATTCACCCCTCCACTTT.

The chain combines TRBV6-6 with TRBJ2-1; 9 bases map to TRBD1. Germline-derived CDR1 and CDR2 are MNHNY and SVGAGI (reference sequence). Trimming removed 5 bases from V and 6 bases from J; junction bases left unmatched: 11. The CDR3 runs to 16 residues. The CDR3 spells CASSDLGTGTSNEQFF. The CDR3 DNA reads as TGTGCCAGCAGTGACTTAGGGACAGGGACCTCCAATGAGCAGTTCTTC.

The genes are TRBV4-2 and TRBJ1-2; D uncertain. The CDR3 is made up of 13 amino acids. V was shortened by 3 bases and J by 10 bases, with 15 bases between the two germline ends. Germline V gene lookup returns CDR1 LGHNA and CDR2 YNFKEQ. For the CDR3, the DNA is TGTGCCAGCAGCCAGTCCTCGCAGGTGGACTACACCTTC. Protein product: CASSQSSQVDYTF.

This clonotype was seen repeatedly, ten times or more. V usage is TRBV7-6 and J usage is TRBJ1-5; 10 bases are shared with TRBD1. Germline CDR1 and CDR2: SGHVS and FNYEAQ. The CDR3 loop spans 15 amino acids. V shed 4 bases, J shed 7 bases, and the junction held 7 bases outside the gene matches. The CDR3: CASSSGQGMGQPQHF. The CDR3 nucleotides read TGTGCCAGCAGCTCGGGACAGGGGATGGGGCAGCCCCAGCATTTT.